This T cell receptor (beta chain) derives from a study of blood T cell repertoires in COVID-19. Profiled with immunoSEQ multiplex PCR; TCRdb holds only in-frame clones, not every one. The data hold 140,000 to 150,000 clones, with around 87% observed a single time. Trimming shortened V by 2 bases and J by 7 bases, and 15 bases separated the two germline ends. The CDR3 sequence is 15 residues long. Germline CDR1 and CDR2: SEHNR and FQNEAQ (reference sequence). The study recruited people aged about 18 to 95 years across around 24 US areas. Exposed study participants had met a COVID-19 case within 2 weeks before entry.

The sample taken for sequencing was PBMCs or T cells enriched from blood (not recorded which). This receptor was obtained from a woman aged 40 to 55 who had been exposed to COVID-19. The chain links TRBV7-9 to TRBJ2-1; the D gene is possibly TRBD2 (5 bases). In DNA, the CDR3 is TGTGCCAGCAGCTTATCCTGGAGGTTGGGTAATGAGCAGTTCTTC. Translated, it gives CASSLSWRLGNEQFF.